The 24 T cell receptor beta chains below all came from one sample that was sequenced in a study of CD8 T cells in ankylosing spondylitis. In TCRdb, the 5' RACE reads were re-called with MiXCR into one record per CDR3 protein. The profile covers 340,000 or so distinct CDR3 sequences, with about 15% appearing a single time and 1.1% taken by the ten largest. Sequenced sample: blood, either unsorted or a sorted T cell fraction (not recorded which). These receptors were collected from a male donor with ankylosing spondylitis or in good health (not recorded which).

This clonotype was recorded at least ten times. The V and J genes are TRBV5-1 and TRBJ2-2, with 10 bases fitting TRBD1. Trimming took 0 bases from V and 6 from J; bases not matched to a gene: 2. This CDR3 region has 15 residues. The germline V gene encodes CDR1 SGHRS and CDR2 YFSETQ. CDR3 bases: TGCGCCAGCAGCTTGGCCGGGACAGGGGCCGGGGAGCTGTTTTTT. Its translation is CASSLAGTGAGELFF. Full variable domain (rest looked up from reference TRBV5-1 and TRBJ2-2): KAGVTQTPRYLIKTRGQQVTLSCSPISGHRSVSWYQQTPGQGLQFLFEYFSETQRNKGNFPGRFSGRQFSNSRSEMNVSTLELGDSALYLCASSLAGTGAGELFFGEGSRLTVL.

Here the CDR3 DNA reads TGTGCCAGCAACCCCAGGGGGGTACACCATGGCTACACCTTC. This gives the protein CASNPRGVHHGYTF. The rearrangement uses TRBV12-3 or TRBV12-4 and TRBJ1-2, with 7 nucleotides matching TRBD1. CDR3 length equals 14 residues. V shed 7 bases, J shed 6 bases, and the junction held 11 bases outside the gene matches.

Only a few counts were recorded for this clonotype. The chain carries TRBV7-2 and TRBJ1-1; a weak D match, TRBD1 (6 bases). V lost 2 bases and J lost 5, with 12 bases in between. CDR3 length equals 14 residues. The germline gives CDR1 SGHTA, CDR2 FQGNSA. The CDR3 is CASSLKSQGTEAFF. The CDR3, as DNA: TGTGCCAGCAGCTTAAAGTCCCAGGGGACTGAAGCTTTCTTT.

This clonotype was found many times. V gene TRBV5-5 combines with J gene TRBJ1-2, with TRBD1 as a possible D gene (6 bases). There are 14 residues in the CDR3. Trimming left V 0 bases short and J 2 bases short, with 8 bases between. Germline V gene data show CDR1 as SGHKS and CDR2 as YYEKEE (reference sequence). The CDR3 is CASSLGTDNYGYTF. Written as DNA, the CDR3 is TGTGCCAGCAGCTTGGGGACAGACAACTATGGCTACACCTTC.

The J gene is TRBJ2-7, the V gene TRBV10-2; 11 bases line up with TRBD1. This CDR3 has 19 amino acids. V gave up 6 bases and J gave up 3 bases; unmatched junction bases: 19. The germline V gene has CDR1 WSHSY and CDR2 SAAADI. The CDR3 coding sequence is TGCGCCAGCAGACCTAAGGGACAGGGGGGTACGGGACTAGTCTACGAGCAGTACTTC. This sequence encodes CASRPKGQGGTGLVYEQYF.

The CDR3 sequence is CASSQAGLYTDTQYF. In DNA form, the CDR3 reads TGTGCCAGCAGCCAAGCGGGACTCTACACAGATACGCAGTATTTT. The chain employs TRBV3-1 and TRBJ2-3; TRBD2 might be the D (6 bases). From germline, CDR1 is LGHDT and CDR2 YNNKEL (reference sequence). The length of the CDR3 is 15 residues. Trimming took off 1 base at V and 2 bases at J, with 10 bases between the two ends.

CDR3 coding DNA: TGTGCCATCAGTCCCCAGGGCGGTACTAATGAAAAACTGTTTTTT. Translating gives CAISPQGGTNEKLFF. The V call is TRBV10-3, the J call TRBJ1-4, with TRBD1 as a possible D gene (5 bases). V dropped 5 bases and J dropped 2 bases, with 12 bases sitting between them. Germline V CDR1 and CDR2: ENHRY, SYGVKD. The CDR3 runs 15 residues.

This clonotype was observed a handful of times. The chain employs TRBV7-8 and TRBJ2-2, with 7 nucleotides matching TRBD2. CDR1 is SGHVS, CDR2 FQNEAQ, per germline. CDR3 length: 17 residues. The V and J ends lost 1 base and 6 bases, in that order; junction bases with no gene match: 11. The CDR3 nucleotides are TGTGCCAGCAGCTTAGGGCAAGCGGGGTTGAGGGCCGGGGAGCTGTTTTTT. It translates to CASSLGQAGLRAGELFF.

This clonotype has a handful of counts. The V gene is TRBV20-1, the J gene TRBJ2-1, with 10 nucleotides matching TRBD2. Germline loops: CDR1 DFQATT, CDR2 SNEGSKA (reference sequence). The V gene end was trimmed by 2 bases and the J gene end by 10 bases; junction bases not matched to a gene: 8. The CDR3 sequence is 14 residues long. The CDR3 region is CSARTSGDRGEQFF. In nucleotides, the CDR3 is TGCAGTGCTAGAACTAGCGGGGATCGCGGGGAGCAGTTCTTC.

This clonotype was found many times. The chain combines TRBV5-1 with TRBJ1-2; 8 bases are shared with TRBD1. This CDR3 contains 12 residues. With V trimmed by 4 bases and J by 6 bases, 2 bases remained unmatched. Germline V gene lookup returns CDR1 SGHRS and CDR2 YFSETQ. The CDR3 loop is CASSVDRDGYTF. The DNA of the CDR3 is TGCGCCAGCAGCGTGGACAGGGATGGCTACACCTTC.

This clonotype has at least ten counts. The chain uses TRBV2 and TRBJ2-1; the match to TRBD2 covers 12 bases. V trimming: 6 bases; J trimming: 1 base; junction bases outside the gene matches: 4. Germline assignment: CDR1 SNHLY and CDR2 FYNNEI. This CDR3 is 16 amino acids long. The CDR3 sequence: CASRILAGGSYNEQFF. The CDR3, as DNA: TGTGCCAGCAGGATTCTAGCGGGAGGGTCCTACAATGAGCAGTTCTTC. Full variable domain (outside the CDR3, taken from reference TRBV2 and TRBJ2-1): EPEVTQTPSHQVTQMGQEVILRCVPISNHLYFYWYRQILGQKVEFLVSFYNNEISEKSEIFDDQFSVERPDGSNFTLKIRSTKLEDSAMYFCASRILAGGSYNEQFFGPGTRLTVL.

The chain has TRBV11-3 and TRBJ2-1, with 7 bases aligning to TRBD2. V dropped 4 bases and J dropped 4; count of bases not matched to a gene: 10. Germline CDR1 and CDR2: SGHNT and YENEEA. The CDR3 has 16 residues. In DNA, the CDR3 is TGTGCCAGCAGCTCCCGGGGAGGGAGGACTTACAATGAGCAGTTCTTC. This encodes CASSSRGGRTYNEQFF.

This clonotype occurred a few times. The chain carries TRBV12-3 or TRBV12-4 and TRBJ2-1, with D unclear. The CDR3 is made up of 13 amino acids. Trimming shortened V by 2 bases and J by 10 bases, and 12 bases separated the two germline ends. The DNA for the CDR3 is TGTGCCAGCAGTTTAAACTCCCTGGGAGAGCAGTTCTTC. Encoded protein: CASSLNSLGEQFF.

V gene TRBV27 combines with J gene TRBJ2-7, with D possibly being TRBD2 (5 bases). The CDR3 spans 12 residues. V lost 6 bases, J lost 3 bases, and 9 bases lay in between. Germline V gene data show CDR1 as MNHEY and CDR2 as SMNVEV (reference sequence). CDR3 in amino acids: CASRDFYYEQYF. CDR3 DNA: TGTGCCAGCAGGGACTTCTACTACGAGCAGTACTTC.

V usage is TRBV9 and J usage is TRBJ2-6; D remains ambiguous. This CDR3 comprises 15 residues. Trimming pared 0 bases from V and 0 bases from J, leaving 4 bases between. CDR1 and CDR2 from the germline V gene are SGDLS and YYNGEE. The CDR3: CASSVGSSGANVLTF. CDR3 coding DNA: TGTGCCAGCAGCGTAGGGTCCTCTGGGGCCAACGTCCTGACTTTC.

This chain connects TRBV12-3 or TRBV12-4 to TRBJ1-5; 7 nucleotides match TRBD1. This CDR3 is 15 amino acids long. V trimming: 6 bases; J trimming: 5 bases; junction bases outside the gene matches: 10. CDR3 DNA: TGTGCCAGCAGCCCCAGGGGGGGGCGCGATCAGCCCCAGCATTTT. Its translation is CASSPRGGRDQPQHF.

This chain uses TRBV4-1 with TRBJ2-1; 9 nucleotides match TRBD2. This CDR3 is 15 amino acids long. Germline CDR1 reads MGHRA; CDR2 reads YSYEKL. Germline trimming cut 6 bases from V and 4 bases from J; bases unmatched to any gene: 7. The CDR3 protein is CASSNSGGAYNEQFF. DNA of the CDR3: TGCGCCAGCAGTAATAGCGGGGGCGCATACAATGAGCAGTTCTTC.

This sequence joins TRBV6-1 and TRBJ2-7, with D possibly TRBD2 on 6 matching bases. Per the germline V gene, CDR1 is MNHNS and CDR2 is SASEGT. The CDR3 spans 17 residues. V lost 7 bases, J lost 0 bases, and 22 bases lay in between. The CDR3 loop is CASTGGLLGPSSYEQYF. The CDR3 nucleotides are TGTGCCAGCACCGGAGGGTTATTGGGACCCAGCTCCTACGAGCAGTACTTC.

The CDR3 DNA sequence: TGTGCCAGCAGCAAGAGCGGGGCCACAGATACGCAGTATTTT. Protein sequence: CASSKSGATDTQYF. The chain is built from TRBV5-5 and TRBJ2-3, with TRBD2 matching 7 bases. The junction had 4 bases not matched to a gene; V was cut back by 4 bases and J by 2 bases. The CDR3 is 14 amino acids. Per germline, CDR1 SGHKS and CDR2 YYEKEE (reference sequence).

V is TRBV3-1 and J is TRBJ1-1, with D perhaps matching TRBD1 (5 bases). Germline values: CDR1 LGHDT, CDR2 YNNKEL (reference sequence). V lost 4 bases to trimming and J lost 1 base, with 13 bases between them. The CDR3 extends over 15 amino acids. CDR3 in DNA: TGTGCCAGCAGCCCGGGGGGGACCCGGAACACTGAAGCTTTCTTT. It yields the protein CASSPGGTRNTEAFF.

In DNA form, the CDR3 reads TGTGCCAGCAGCCAACCGGGACTAGCGGGGGAAAAGACCCAGTACTTC. Translating gives CASSQPGLAGEKTQYF. The chain uses TRBV4-2 and TRBJ2-5; 14 positions match TRBD2. Germline-derived CDR1 and CDR2 are LGHNA and YNFKEQ. The trim removed 2 bases at V and 6 bases at J, leaving 5 bases unmatched. The CDR3 runs to 16 residues.

This clonotype was counted only a few times. The CDR3 here is CASSQDQGGGSSYEQYF. The CDR3 DNA follows: TGCGCCAGCAGCCAAGATCAGGGCGGGGGCAGCTCCTACGAGCAGTACTTC. The chain uses TRBV4-1 and TRBJ2-7; maybe TRBD2 (7 bases). Looked up from germline, CDR1 is MGHRA and CDR2 is YSYEKL. The CDR3 spans 17 residues. V lost 0 bases and J 0 bases, leaving 15 bases between the germline ends.

The CDR3 here is CASSQATPDVLTF. The CDR3 nucleotides read TGTGCCAGCAGCCAAGCAACGCCCGATGTCCTGACTTTC. The rearrangement links TRBV3-1 to TRBJ2-6, with no clear D. CDR3 length: 13 amino acids. V lost 1 base and J lost 13, with 11 bases in between. The V gene's germline CDR1 is LGHDT and CDR2 YNNKEL (reference sequence).

This clonotype was counted between two and nine times. This rearrangement joins TRBV30 to TRBJ2-2; D is undetermined. The CDR3 runs to 16 residues. V was pared by 0 bases and J by 6 bases, with 17 bases between. Germline loops: CDR1 GTSNPN, CDR2 SVGIG (reference sequence). CDR3 in DNA: TGTGCCTGGAGTGTGAGTAGGCCGCGAGACGCCGGGGAGCTGTTTTTT. Protein product: CAWSVSRPRDAGELFF.